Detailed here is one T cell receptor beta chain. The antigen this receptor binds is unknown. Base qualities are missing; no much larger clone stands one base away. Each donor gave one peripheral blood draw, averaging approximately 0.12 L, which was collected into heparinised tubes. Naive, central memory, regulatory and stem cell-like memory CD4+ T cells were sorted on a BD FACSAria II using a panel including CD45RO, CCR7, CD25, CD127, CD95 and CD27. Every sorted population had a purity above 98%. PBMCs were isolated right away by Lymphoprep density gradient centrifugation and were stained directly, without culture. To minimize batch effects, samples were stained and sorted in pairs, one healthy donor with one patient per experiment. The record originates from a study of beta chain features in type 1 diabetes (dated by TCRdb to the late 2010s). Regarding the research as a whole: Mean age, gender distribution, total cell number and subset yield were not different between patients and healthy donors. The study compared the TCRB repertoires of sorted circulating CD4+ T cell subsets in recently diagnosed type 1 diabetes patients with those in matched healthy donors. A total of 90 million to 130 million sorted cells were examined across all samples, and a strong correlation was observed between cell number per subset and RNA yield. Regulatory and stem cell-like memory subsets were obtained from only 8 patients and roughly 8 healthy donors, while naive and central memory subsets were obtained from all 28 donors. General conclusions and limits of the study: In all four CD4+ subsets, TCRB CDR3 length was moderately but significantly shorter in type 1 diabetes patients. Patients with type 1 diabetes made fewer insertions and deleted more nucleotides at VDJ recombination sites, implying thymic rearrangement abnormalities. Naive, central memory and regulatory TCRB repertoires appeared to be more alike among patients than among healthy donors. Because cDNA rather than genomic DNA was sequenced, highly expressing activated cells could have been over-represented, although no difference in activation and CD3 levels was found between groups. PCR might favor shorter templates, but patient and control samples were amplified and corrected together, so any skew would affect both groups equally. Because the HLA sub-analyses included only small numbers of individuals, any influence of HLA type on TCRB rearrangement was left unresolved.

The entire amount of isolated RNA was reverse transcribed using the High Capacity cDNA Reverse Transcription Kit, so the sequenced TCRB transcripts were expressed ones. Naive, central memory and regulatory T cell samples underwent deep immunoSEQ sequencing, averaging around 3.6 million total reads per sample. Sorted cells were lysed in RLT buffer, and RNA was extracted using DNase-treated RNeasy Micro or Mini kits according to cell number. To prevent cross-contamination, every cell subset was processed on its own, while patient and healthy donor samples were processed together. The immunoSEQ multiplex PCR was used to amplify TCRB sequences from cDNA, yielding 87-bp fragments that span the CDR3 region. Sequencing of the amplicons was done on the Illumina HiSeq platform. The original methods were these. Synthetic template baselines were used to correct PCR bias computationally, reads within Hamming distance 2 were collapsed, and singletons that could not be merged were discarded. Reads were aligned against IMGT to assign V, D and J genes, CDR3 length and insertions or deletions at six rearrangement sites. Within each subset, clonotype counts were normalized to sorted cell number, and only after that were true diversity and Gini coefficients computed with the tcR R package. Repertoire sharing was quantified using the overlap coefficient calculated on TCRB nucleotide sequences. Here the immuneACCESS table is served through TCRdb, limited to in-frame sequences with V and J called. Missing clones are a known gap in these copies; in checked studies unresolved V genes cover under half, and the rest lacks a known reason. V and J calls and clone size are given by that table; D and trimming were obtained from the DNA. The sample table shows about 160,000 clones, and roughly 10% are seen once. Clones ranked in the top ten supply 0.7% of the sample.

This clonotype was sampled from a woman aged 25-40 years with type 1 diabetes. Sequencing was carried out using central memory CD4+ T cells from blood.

Read as DNA, the sequence is TGTGCCAGCAGCGTACAGGGGTGGCAGTACTTC. Its coded protein is CASSVQGWQYF. Recombination connected TRBV2 to TRBJ2-7; TRBD1 aligns with 7 central bases. V and J are trimmed by 6 bases and 9 bases, and the gene matches miss 5 bases of the junction. As encoded in the germline V gene, CDR1 is SNHLY while CDR2 is FYNNEI. The CDR3 runs 11 residues from the cysteine to the phenylalanine. Of the read, only the CDR3 DNA is kept; its 33 bases are in frame from base 1.